This note documents a single TCR beta chain sequence. Its specificity is not known. This record belongs to a study of blood T cells in healthy people across ages. Study-wide points: More naive CD4+ cells and higher diversity were found in long-lived than in aged donors. No one knew whether donors had CMV, which possibly confounded expanded clonotype changes.

Each sample had at least 6.5 million PBMCs isolated. V shed 0 bases and J 0 bases; nucleotides not matched to a gene: 9. CDR1 is SGHTA and CDR2 is FQGNSA in the germline V gene. The CDR3 length is 18 residues. Through a sample-barcoded 5' primer and a J-beta primer mix, a second PCR was run for roughly 6 to 11 cycles. MiXCR was run by TCRdb on the 5' RACE reads, yielding one entry per CDR3 protein. The sample lists around 320,000 distinct CDR3 sequences; around 29% were seen once. This receptor was identified in a woman aged 70-85 years in good health. The specimen sequenced was blood. The chain is built from TRBV7-2 and TRBJ2-7, with 9 bases lining up with TRBD1. CDR3 region: CASSLAATGTGFSYEQYF. The CDR3 nucleotides read TGTGCCAGCAGCTTAGCTGCAACCGGGACAGGGTTCTCCTACGAGCAGTACTTC.